Shown below are 5 T cell receptor beta chains from a single sample sequenced in a study of cytomegalovirus exposure and HLA in healthy donors. The study ran its PCR with 60 Vbeta and 13 Jbeta primers. The table came from immunoSEQ multiplex PCR; TCRdb's copy has only in-frame clones and leaves some out. Altogether around 60,000 clones are present, roughly 70% being singletons, with the ten largest covering about 23%. Sequenced input: PBMCs. The receptor source for this set is a man aged 45-65 years in good health and CMV-seropositive.

This clone was picked up one time. The gene calls are TRBV19 and TRBJ2-1, with D possibly being TRBD2 (6 bases). This CDR3 contains 17 residues. Per the germline V gene, CDR1 is LNHDA and CDR2 is SQIVND (reference sequence). Trimming cost V 6 bases and J 8 bases, with 26 bases left between them. The CDR3 sequence is CASRWGGGDPRSHEQFF. In nucleotides, the CDR3 is TGTGCCAGTAGATGGGGAGGCGGGGATCCAAGGAGCCATGAGCAGTTCTTC.

J is TRBJ2-3 and V is TRBV10-3, with 7 bases that match TRBD2. Germline V gene lookup returns CDR1 ENHRY and CDR2 SYGVKD. The CDR3 runs to 13 residues. V shed 8 bases, J shed 2 bases, and the junction held 4 bases outside the gene matches. Here the CDR3 reads CAIARDYTDTQYF. CDR3 coding DNA: TGTGCCATCGCCCGGGACTACACAGATACGCAGTATTTT.

This rearrangement joins TRBV7-2 to TRBJ2-7; 10 nucleotides align to TRBD1. The length of the CDR3 is 16 residues. J was trimmed by 5 bases and V by 1 base; bases with no gene match: 8. Germline CDR1 and CDR2: SGHTA and FQGNSA. The CDR3 DNA reads as TGTGCCAGCAGCTTAGTGGGGACAGGGGCTGGTCACGAGCAGTACTTC. Its translation is CASSLVGTGAGHEQYF.

The rearrangement joins TRBV28 to TRBJ1-5; 10 bases match TRBD1. Trimming took 6 bases from V and 6 from J; bases not matched to a gene: 5. The CDR3 runs to 14 residues. CDR1 and CDR2 (germline): MDHEN, SYDVKM. The CDR3 bases are TGTGCCAGCAGCCGACAGGGGGCGAGTCAGCCCCAGCATTTT. This codes for CASSRQGASQPQHF.

The rearrangement joins TRBV30 to TRBJ1-3; D is unresolved. This CDR3 has 13 amino acids. The germline V gene has CDR1 GTSNPN and CDR2 SVGIG (reference sequence). The ends were cut back, 5 bases at V and 0 bases at J, with 8 bases in the middle. CDR3: CAWSLHSGNTIYF. The CDR3 region has the DNA TGTGCCTGGTCCTTACACTCTGGAAACACCATATATTTT.